This T cell receptor (beta chain) was recorded in a study of technical replicates of blood from a few donors. The assay was immunoSEQ multiplex PCR, and TCRdb's table has in-frame clones only and misses some. The top ten hold 0.2% to 0.3% of the sample, which has more than 65,000 clones, 95% to 96% seen once. This CDR3 comprises 15 residues. With 0 bases clipped from V and 6 bases from J, the junction kept 3 bases outside the gene matches. Germline V gene sequence: CDR1 MNHEY, CDR2 SMNVEV (reference sequence). The origin of this receptor is a human donor in good health. The V call is TRBV27, the J call TRBJ1-5; 9 positions match TRBD1. The sequencing input was T cells isolated from PBMCs. The CDR3 reads CASSLSTGGSQPQHF. Written as DNA, the CDR3 is TGTGCCAGCAGTTTATCAACAGGGGGCAGTCAGCCCCAGCATTTT.